One sample yielded the 18 T cell receptor beta chains listed below, sequenced in a study of neurological immune-mediated disorders. TCRdb processed the 5' RACE reads anew with MiXCR; each CDR3 protein has one entry. The sample consists of some 79,000 distinct CDR3 sequences, over 12% of them appearing once. The specimen sequenced was PBMCs. The receptor source for this set is a woman aged 50 to 60 in good health.

The chain's CDR3 is CASSLVYPRGATNEKLFF. The CDR3 DNA reads TGTGCCAGCAGCTTAGTCTATCCCAGGGGGGCAACTAATGAAAAACTGTTTTTT. V gene TRBV7-2 combines with J gene TRBJ1-4; 7 bases match TRBD1. The CDR3 is 18 amino acids. Trimming at V came to 1 base and at J to 0 bases, leaving 8 bases not matched to a gene. Per germline, CDR1 SGHTA and CDR2 FQGNSA.

This clonotype appeared many times. This chain uses TRBV29-1 with TRBJ2-3, with 10 bases that match TRBD2. The CDR3 consists of 14 residues. V shed 4 bases, J shed 4 bases, and the junction held 5 bases outside the gene matches. Germline CDR1 and CDR2: SQVTM and ANQGSEA. In nucleotides, the CDR3 is TGCAGCGTTGGATTAGCGGGGGGTTCAGATACGCAGTATTTT. Translating gives CSVGLAGGSDTQYF.

This clonotype was found many times. The chain employs TRBV9 and TRBJ1-3; D possibly corresponds to TRBD1 (5 bases). This CDR3 comprises 14 residues. CDR1 and CDR2 from the germline V gene are SGDLS and YYNGEE. The V and J ends lost 10 bases and 4 bases respectively, with 18 bases between them. The CDR3 reads CAGPQGSLGNTIYF. CDR3 nucleotides: TGTGCCGGGCCCCAGGGTTCCTTGGGAAACACCATATATTTT.

The V call is TRBV12-3 or TRBV12-4, the J call TRBJ2-3; D uncertain. V shed 1 base and J shed 0 bases, with 8 bases lying between them. The length of the CDR3 is 15 residues. CDR3 residues: CASSLVEISTDTQYF. CDR3 bases: TGTGCCAGCAGTTTAGTCGAGATTAGCACAGATACGCAGTATTTT.

In this sample, this clonotype turned up many times. The chain has TRBV5-1 and TRBJ2-5; TRBD1 might be the D (5 bases). The ends were cut back, 2 bases at V and 4 bases at J, with 9 bases in the middle. The germline CDR1 and CDR2 sequences are SGHRS and YFSETQ. The CDR3 extends over 13 amino acids. This CDR3 reads CASSLRGGETQYF. CDR3 nucleotides: TGCGCCAGCAGCTTAAGGGGTGGAGAGACCCAGTACTTC.

This clonotype has ten or more counts. The genes are TRBV5-1 and TRBJ2-2; D may be TRBD1 or TRBD2 (5 bases each). Germline V CDR1 and CDR2: SGHRS, YFSETQ. The germline V and J ends were trimmed by 2 bases and 2 bases, with 13 bases remaining between them. The CDR3 contains 16 residues. The CDR3 loop reads CASSLDPGRNTGELFF. The CDR3 coding sequence is TGCGCCAGCAGCTTAGACCCGGGACGAAACACCGGGGAGCTGTTTTTT.

This clonotype showed up many times. CDR3 amino acids: CASSLGGTGMIYEQYF. Here the CDR3 DNA reads TGCGCCAGCAGCTTGGGAGGGACAGGCATGATCTACGAGCAGTACTTC. V gene TRBV5-1 combines with J gene TRBJ2-7, with 8 bases that match TRBD1. Germline values: CDR1 SGHRS, CDR2 YFSETQ. V trimming: 0 bases; J trimming: 3 bases; junction bases outside the gene matches: 8. The CDR3 sequence is 16 residues long.

J is TRBJ2-2 and V is TRBV15; D unclear. The CDR3 length is 13 residues. The V gene lost 8 bases and the J gene lost 6 bases, with 13 bases spanning the gap. Per germline, CDR1 LNHNV and CDR2 YYDKDF (reference sequence). This chain's CDR3 is CATRKGLPGELFF. The CDR3 coding sequence is TGTGCCACCCGTAAGGGTTTGCCCGGGGAGCTGTTTTTT.

This clonotype was seen repeatedly, ten times or more. The gene calls are TRBV7-6 and TRBJ2-1; 11 nucleotides line up with TRBD2. CDR1 SGHVS and CDR2 FNYEAQ come from the germline V gene. The J segment lost 6 bases and the V segment lost 3 bases, leaving 4 bases of the junction unmatched. This CDR3 region has 15 residues. CDR3: CASSLIAGGPNEQFF. DNA for the CDR3: TGTGCCAGCAGCTTGATAGCGGGGGGGCCCAATGAGCAGTTCTTC.

This clonotype has a count of ten or more. This chain uses TRBV20-1 with TRBJ2-1; D might be TRBD1 or TRBD2, each matching 5 bases. The CDR3 covers 11 residues. The germline V gene has CDR1 DFQATT and CDR2 SNEGSKA (reference sequence). V was shortened by 5 bases and J by 7 bases, with 9 bases between the two germline ends. For the CDR3, the DNA is TGCAGTGCTCAGGGACGGAATGAGCAGTTCTTC. Translated: CSAQGRNEQFF.

Ten or more counts support this clonotype. The chain has TRBV10-3 and TRBJ2-7; 8 bases agree with TRBD1. In germline, CDR1 is ENHRY, CDR2 SYGVKD. The CDR3 runs to 15 residues. V was clipped by 2 bases and J by 0 bases; unmatched bases: 3. The CDR3 loop is CAISEVGQGSYEQYF. Written as DNA, the CDR3 is TGTGCCATCAGTGAGGTCGGACAGGGCTCCTACGAGCAGTACTTC.

The chain couples TRBV29-1 to TRBJ2-2; possible D gene TRBD1, 7 bases. This CDR3 has 14 residues. V dropped 3 bases and J dropped 4 bases, with 12 bases sitting between them. Germline V lookup: CDR1 SQVTM, CDR2 ANQGSEA. As DNA, the CDR3 is TGCAGCGTTGACGGCGGGGACAGCACCGGGGAGCTGTTTTTT. Translation gives CSVDGGDSTGELFF.

This clonotype was counted ten times or more. The chain has TRBV20-1 and TRBJ1-1, with D possibly TRBD1 on 5 matching bases. From germline, CDR1 is DFQATT and CDR2 SNEGSKA (reference sequence). The CDR3 consists of 13 residues. V was clipped by 2 bases and J by 1 base, with 8 bases between them. The chain's CDR3 is CSARRDPNTEAFF. The CDR3 nucleotides read TGCAGTGCTAGAAGGGACCCGAACACTGAAGCTTTCTTT.

The sample holds many counts of this clonotype. The chain joins TRBV28 to TRBJ1-1; D is possibly TRBD1 (5 bases). The CDR3 loop spans 15 amino acids. V gave up 8 bases and J gave up 1 base, with 17 bases separating them. The germline CDR1 and CDR2 sequences are MDHEN and SYDVKM. The CDR3: CASPGAGSQNTEAFF. The CDR3 nucleotides read TGTGCCAGCCCTGGGGCAGGTTCCCAGAACACTGAAGCTTTCTTT.

This chain joins TRBV5-1 and TRBJ1-2, with 7 bases aligning to TRBD1. The J segment lost 5 bases and the V segment lost 3 bases, leaving 4 bases of the junction unmatched. The CDR3 totals 13 residues. Germline-derived CDR1 and CDR2 are SGHRS and YFSETQ. The CDR3 DNA sequence: TGCGCCAGCAGCTGGGACAGACGGTATGGCTACACCTTC. Amino acids: CASSWDRRYGYTF.

This clonotype came up many times. V gene TRBV5-1 combines with J gene TRBJ2-1; the match to TRBD2 covers 8 bases. There are 14 residues in the CDR3. CDR1 and CDR2 (germline): SGHRS, YFSETQ. J was trimmed by 6 bases and V by 4 bases; bases with no gene match: 6. DNA for the CDR3: TGCGCCAGCAGCCTTAGCGGGACCAGCAATGAGCAGTTCTTC. It translates to CASSLSGTSNEQFF.

This clonotype was observed many times. The CDR3 spells CASSQDPGGGKNIQYF. The DNA of the CDR3 is TGTGCCAGCAGCCAAGATCCGGGCGGGGGCAAAAACATTCAGTACTTC. V is TRBV4-2 and J is TRBJ2-4; TRBD2 aligns across 7 bases. Looked up from germline, CDR1 is LGHNA and CDR2 is YNFKEQ. This CDR3 spans 16 amino acids. V dropped 0 bases and J dropped 3; count of bases not matched to a gene: 5.

Many counts were recorded for this clonotype. The chain employs TRBV5-1 and TRBJ1-1; D is unresolved. V was pared by 5 bases and J by 3 bases, with 8 bases between. CDR1 and CDR2 from the germline V gene are SGHRS and YFSETQ. This CDR3 is 12 amino acids long. The chain's CDR3 is CASRGWDTEAFF. As DNA, the CDR3 is TGCGCCAGCAGGGGGTGGGACACTGAAGCTTTCTTT.